This T cell receptor (beta chain) was sequenced during a study of Ad26.COV2.S vaccination and SARS-CoV-2 variants. Study-level points and caveats: Recipients of vaccine and of placebo showed similar breadth of their non-spike TCR repertoires.

Libraries were prepared by immunoSEQ multiplex PCR; TCRdb keeps only in-frame clonotypes and omits some of them. The sample shows more than 300,000 clones, around 84% of them seen only once. To note about this clone: What it binds is unknown.

Indicated treatment: 15 to 20 received Ad26.COV2.S at low or high dose, single or two shots; about 5 received placebo; per-sample allocation not given. Specimens were obtained on day 63 following the first vaccine or placebo injection. Per the germline V gene, CDR1 is KGHSH and CDR2 is LQKENI. The CDR3 length is 16 residues. The ends lost 3 bases at V and 3 bases at J; junction bases unmatched: 8. The sequence came from a person between 18 and 65 years old who received the Ad26.COV2.S COVID-19 vaccine or a placebo. V usage is TRBV18 and J usage is TRBJ2-1, with 7 positions matching TRBD1. Sequencing was performed on peripheral blood, taken in a trial of Ad26.COV2.S vaccine versus placebo. CDR3 amino acids: CASSPLIGTVYNEQFF. CDR3 DNA sequence: TGTGCCAGCTCACCGCTTATCGGGACAGTCTACAATGAGCAGTTCTTC.